Each of the 29 T cell receptor beta chains below was sequenced from the same sample in a study of cytomegalovirus exposure and HLA in healthy donors. The primer mix had 60 Vbeta and 13 Jbeta primers. The data were produced by immunoSEQ multiplex PCR, yet TCRdb's version contains in-frame clones alone and is incomplete. Altogether roughly 110,000 clones are present, approximately 79% being singletons, with the ten largest covering 14%. The sample taken for sequencing was PBMCs. These receptors were collected from a woman aged 40 to 55 in good health and CMV-seropositive.

As regards this clone: Germline is not matched at one junction end, which may reflect a read error. The chain uses TRBV7-7 and TRBJ2-6; D is possibly TRBD1 (6 bases). CDR1 and CDR2 from the germline V gene are SSHAT and FNYEAQ (reference sequence). The CDR3 is 13 amino acids. The CDR3 bases are TGTGCTAGCAGCTTAGCAGGGGCCAACGTCCTGGCTTTC. This encodes CASSLAGANVLAF. Based on the CDR3 plus reference TRBV7-7 and TRBJ2-6, the full variable domain is GAGVSQSPRYKVTKRGQDVTLRCDPISSHATLYWYQQALGQGPEFLTYFNYEAQPDKSGLPSDRFSAERPEGSISTLTIQRTEQRDSAMYRCASSLAGANVLAFGAGSRLTVL.

This clone was seen a few times. The V and J genes are TRBV9 and TRBJ2-1; the match to TRBD1 covers 9 bases. Trimming cost V 3 bases and J 0 bases; bases outside gene matches: 4. This CDR3 is built from 16 residues. Germline assignment: CDR1 SGDLS and CDR2 YYNGEE. CDR3 loop: CASSAGQGSSYNEQFF. Here the CDR3 DNA reads TGTGCCAGCAGCGCGGGACAGGGAAGCTCCTACAATGAGCAGTTCTTC.

This clone occurred a few times. The DNA for the CDR3 is TGTGCCAGTAGTACCCAGGGGATGAACACTGAAGCTTTCTTT. Translation gives CASSTQGMNTEAFF. The chain employs TRBV19 and TRBJ1-1; maybe TRBD1 (6 bases). Germline V gives CDR1 LNHDA, CDR2 SQIVND (reference sequence). The V and J ends lost 4 bases and 0 bases respectively, with 9 bases between them. The CDR3 sequence is 14 residues long. Together with reference TRBV19 and TRBJ1-1, the CDR3 gives the full variable domain: DGGITQSPKYLFRKEGQNVTLSCEQNLNHDAMYWYRQDPGQGLRLIYYSQIVNDFQKGDIAEGYSVSREKKESFPLTVTSAQKNPTAFYLCASSTQGMNTEAFFGQGTRLTVV.

This clone came up a few times. The V call is TRBV5-4, the J call TRBJ2-5, with 13 bases that match TRBD2. J lost 5 bases, V lost 0 bases, and 7 bases had no gene match. Germline V lookup: CDR1 SGHNT, CDR2 YYREEE (reference sequence). The CDR3 is 17 residues long. The DNA for the CDR3 is TGTGCCAGCAGCTTGGGAACTAGCGGGGGGGCCAGGGAGACCCAGTACTTC. Protein sequence: CASSLGTSGGARETQYF.

The V call is TRBV5-1, the J call TRBJ2-2; D remains unclear. With 0 bases removed from V and 1 base from J, the gap between germline ends came to 7 bases. Germline V CDR1 and CDR2: SGHRS, YFSETQ. The CDR3 has 15 amino acids. CDR3 sequence: CASSLDSLNTGELFF. The CDR3 DNA sequence: TGCGCCAGCAGCTTGGACAGTCTGAACACCGGGGAGCTGTTTTTT.

The chain couples TRBV18 to TRBJ2-5; 7 bases match TRBD1. The V gene's germline CDR1 is KGHSH and CDR2 LQKENI. V gave up 3 bases and J gave up 3 bases; unmatched junction bases: 7. The CDR3 length is 15 residues. The CDR3 DNA reads as TGTGCCAGCTCACCTCTACAGGGGAGAAAAGAGACCCAGTACTTC. Its translation is CASSPLQGRKETQYF.

Worth noting for this clone: The identical CDR3 is also encoded by other nucleotide sequences in the sample. The gene calls are TRBV9 and TRBJ1-1; D gene unclear. The length of the CDR3 is 14 residues. Germline assignment: CDR1 SGDLS and CDR2 YYNGEE. Deletions cut 0 bases from V and 0 bases from J, with 6 bases between. The CDR3 spells CASSVGGMNTEAFF. The DNA of the CDR3 is TGTGCCAGCAGCGTAGGAGGGATGAACACTGAAGCTTTCTTT. Filled out from reference TRBV9 and TRBJ1-1, the complete variable domain reads DSGVTQTPKHLITATGQRVTLRCSPRSGDLSVYWYQQSLDQGLQFLIQYYNGEERAKGNILERFSAQQFPDLHSELNLSSLELGDSALYFCASSVGGMNTEAFFGQGTRLTVV.

This sequence joins TRBV11-3 and TRBJ2-5, with a possible D match to TRBD1 (6 bases). This CDR3 region has 15 residues. In germline, CDR1 is SGHNT, CDR2 YENEEA. Trimming removed 1 base at V and 4 bases at J, with 13 bases between. The DNA of the CDR3 is TGTGCCAGCAGCTTAGGGGCAGGGGACGCAGAGACCCAGTACTTC. Translating it yields CASSLGAGDAETQYF.

The V gene is TRBV30, the J gene TRBJ2-5, with TRBD2 matching over 7 bases. The CDR3 is made up of 11 amino acids. V gave up 8 bases and J gave up 5 bases; unmatched junction bases: 5. Per the germline V gene, CDR1 is GTSNPN and CDR2 is SVGIG (reference sequence). The chain's CDR3 is CAGLGLETQYF. DNA for the CDR3: TGTGCCGGACTAGGTTTGGAGACCCAGTACTTC.

The chain carries TRBV30 and TRBJ1-3; unclear D gene. Trimming pared 4 bases from V and 2 bases from J, leaving 9 bases between. Germline assignment: CDR1 GTSNPN and CDR2 SVGIG (reference sequence). The CDR3 loop spans 13 amino acids. The CDR3 loop reads CAWNHSPGNTIYF. Written as DNA, the CDR3 is TGTGCCTGGAATCACAGTCCTGGAAACACCATATATTTT.

The genes are TRBV4-1 and TRBJ2-7; the match to TRBD1 covers 7 bases. The CDR3 runs 14 residues. V lost 4 bases and J lost 6; bases outside the gene matches: 9. The germline V gene encodes CDR1 MGHRA and CDR2 YSYEKL. The CDR3 nucleotides read TGCGCCAGCAGCCGACCGGGACAGAACTCCGAGCAGTACTTC. It is translated as CASSRPGQNSEQYF.

This chain connects TRBV4-1 to TRBJ1-3; D is undetermined. The CDR3 is 17 residues long. Trimming took 3 bases from V and 0 from J, leaving 15 bases between them. Per the germline V gene, CDR1 is MGHRA and CDR2 is YSYEKL. The CDR3 is CASSQVGTRSSGNTIYF. CDR3 nucleotides: TGCGCCAGCAGCCAGGTTGGAACCCGGAGCTCTGGAAACACCATATATTTT.

The CDR3 region has the DNA TGTGCCAGCAGTTTAACCGGGTATTCCACTGAAGCTTTCTTT. Protein sequence: CASSLTGYSTEAFF. This chain joins TRBV27 and TRBJ1-1; D remains unclear. This CDR3 has 14 residues. Trimming left V 2 bases short and J 4 bases short, with 11 bases between. Per germline, CDR1 MNHEY and CDR2 SMNVEV (reference sequence).

The V call is TRBV19, the J call TRBJ2-5; 11 bases map to TRBD2. The CDR3 extends over 14 amino acids. Germline CDR1 and CDR2: LNHDA and SQIVND (reference sequence). The ends lost 6 bases at V and 4 bases at J; junction bases unmatched: 4. CDR3 nucleotides: TGTGCCAGTAGCGCTAGCGGGGGGAGAGAGACCCAGTACTTC. Translation gives CASSASGGRETQYF.

V and J are TRBV5-6 and TRBJ1-6, with D possibly TRBD1 on 5 matching bases. The germline gives CDR1 SGHDT, CDR2 YYEEEE. This CDR3 is built from 11 residues. The V end lost 3 bases, the J end lost 12 bases, and 7 bases lay between the germline ends. The CDR3 sequence is CASSSRGPLHF. The CDR3 bases are TGTGCCAGCAGCTCAAGGGGACCCCTCCACTTT. The full variable domain, in which reference TRBV5-6 and TRBJ1-6 provide the parts outside the CDR3, is DAGVTQSPTHLIKTRGQQVTLRCSPKSGHDTVSWYQQALGQGPQFIFQYYEEEERQRGNFPDRFSGHQFPNYSSELNVNALLLGDSALYLCASSSRGPLHFGNGTRLTVT.

This sequence joins TRBV7-2 and TRBJ2-2, with D possibly being TRBD1 (5 bases). There are 14 residues in the CDR3. Trimming left V 2 bases short and J 1 base short, with 5 bases between. The germline CDR1 and CDR2 sequences are SGHTA and FQGNSA. The CDR3 reads CASSLQGNTGELFF. For the CDR3, the DNA is TGTGCCAGCAGCTTACAGGGGAACACCGGGGAGCTGTTTTTT.

This chain uses TRBV4-2 with TRBJ2-2; no definite D call. The CDR3 sequence is 13 residues long. Germline values: CDR1 LGHNA, CDR2 YNFKEQ. Trimming cost V 10 bases and J 3 bases, with 12 bases left between them. The CDR3 DNA reads TGTGCCACCATAGACACCGACACCGGGGAGCTGTTTTTT. It is translated as CATIDTDTGELFF.

This clone was observed a single time. The chain recombines TRBV14 with TRBJ2-3; possible D gene TRBD2, 5 bases. The CDR3 has 12 residues. The V end lost 2 bases, the J end lost 9 bases, and 9 bases lay between the germline ends. CDR1 and CDR2 from the germline V gene are SGHDN and FVKESK. CDR3 loop: CASSQNPGTQYF. As DNA, the CDR3 is TGTGCCAGCAGCCAAAACCCGGGGACGCAGTATTTT.

This clone appeared a few times. V usage is TRBV10-3 and J usage is TRBJ1-2, with TRBD1 matching over 7 bases. The CDR3 totals 14 residues. V was pared by 5 bases and J by 4 bases, with 7 bases of the junction left unmatched. Germline V CDR1 and CDR2: ENHRY, SYGVKD. The CDR3 nucleotides are TGTGCCATCAGTCGACAGGGAGACGGCTATGGCTACACCTTC. Translated, it gives CAISRQGDGYGYTF.

This clone was picked up one time. The chain uses TRBV7-6 and TRBJ2-2; unclear D gene. Deletions cut 4 bases from V and 5 bases from J, with 14 bases between. Germline CDR1 reads SGHVS; CDR2 reads FNYEAQ. The length of the CDR3 is 15 residues. The CDR3 DNA reads as TGTGCCAGCAGCTCGCCGTACAGAAGGACCGGGGAGCTGTTTTTT. This gives the protein CASSSPYRRTGELFF.

Remarks on this clone: The same CDR3 also results from other DNA sequences found in this sample. This chain uses TRBV30 with TRBJ1-5; tentatively, D is TRBD1 (5 bases). CDR1 GTSNPN and CDR2 SVGIG come from the germline V gene (reference sequence). Trimming took off 3 bases at V and 4 bases at J, with 10 bases between the two ends. This CDR3 is 13 amino acids long. CDR3 nucleotide sequence: TGTGCCTGGAGCCCCGGGGGAAATCAGCCCCAGCATTTT. This codes for CAWSPGGNQPQHF.

The rearrangement uses TRBV5-1 and TRBJ2-6; a possible D gene is TRBD2 (5 bases). The CDR3 has 16 residues. Trimming shortened V by 0 bases and J by 2 bases, and 9 bases separated the two germline ends. From germline, CDR1 is SGHRS and CDR2 YFSETQ. The CDR3 is CASSLAGDPGANVLTF. CDR3 coding DNA: TGCGCCAGCAGCTTGGCCGGGGATCCTGGGGCCAACGTCCTGACTTTC.

The chain recombines TRBV7-3 with TRBJ2-1, with 9 bases identical to TRBD1. The CDR3 extends over 14 amino acids. Per the germline V gene, CDR1 is SGHTA and CDR2 is FQGTGA. Germline trimming cut 0 bases from V and 10 bases from J; bases unmatched to any gene: 4. CDR3: CASSLTQGASEQFF. The DNA of the CDR3 is TGTGCCAGCAGCTTAACACAGGGGGCTAGCGAGCAGTTCTTC.

V usage is TRBV27 and J usage is TRBJ2-1, with D maybe TRBD2 (5 bases). This CDR3 spans 14 amino acids. Per germline, CDR1 MNHEY and CDR2 SMNVEV (reference sequence). The V and J ends lost 3 bases and 9 bases respectively, with 15 bases between them. CDR3 region: CASSFMEAVTEQFF. The CDR3, as DNA: TGTGCCAGCAGTTTTATGGAGGCCGTCACTGAGCAGTTCTTC.

The chain employs TRBV29-1 and TRBJ1-1; TRBD1 agrees at 8 bases. V was clipped by 6 bases and J by 4 bases; unmatched bases: 7. Germline lookup yields CDR1 SQVTM and CDR2 ANQGSEA. This CDR3 is 13 amino acids long. CDR3 in DNA: TGCAGCGTAGGACAGGGTGGGAGCACTGAAGCTTTCTTT. Protein: CSVGQGGSTEAFF.

The rearrangement links TRBV20-1 to TRBJ1-4; 9 bases agree with TRBD1. The junction had 1 base not matched to a gene; V was cut back by 1 base and J by 13 bases. Germline loops: CDR1 DFQATT, CDR2 SNEGSKA (reference sequence). The CDR3 consists of 11 residues. For the CDR3, the DNA is TGCAGTGCTAGAGGGGACAGGGCACTGTTTTTT. Its translation is CSARGDRALFF.

The chain carries TRBV7-2 and TRBJ1-2; D not certain. The germline CDR1 and CDR2 sequences are SGHTA and FQGNSA. V gave up 5 bases and J gave up 1 base, with 20 bases separating them. This CDR3 has 17 residues. CDR3 amino acids: CASSHPGPVYFNYGYTF. CDR3 sequence (DNA): TGTGCCAGCAGCCACCCAGGCCCAGTTTATTTTAACTATGGCTACACCTTC.

The chain carries TRBV7-8 and TRBJ1-2; 8 bases agree with TRBD1. Unmatched junction bases numbered 4, after V lost 2 bases and J lost 8 bases. Per germline, CDR1 SGHVS and CDR2 FQNEAQ. The CDR3 runs to 13 residues. This CDR3 is CASSLLTGEGYTF. In DNA, the CDR3 is TGTGCCAGCAGCTTACTGACAGGGGAAGGCTACACCTTC.

This clone was found once. The chain uses TRBV11-2 and TRBJ2-5; TRBD1 matches at 8 bases. J gave up 4 bases and V 4 bases, and 14 bases lay outside the gene matches. Germline loops: CDR1 SGHAT, CDR2 FQNNGV. The CDR3 runs to 17 residues. The CDR3 DNA sequence: TGTGCCAGCAGCTCCAGGCCCCAGGGGGCGTCTGGAGAGACCCAGTACTTC. This gives the protein CASSSRPQGASGETQYF.